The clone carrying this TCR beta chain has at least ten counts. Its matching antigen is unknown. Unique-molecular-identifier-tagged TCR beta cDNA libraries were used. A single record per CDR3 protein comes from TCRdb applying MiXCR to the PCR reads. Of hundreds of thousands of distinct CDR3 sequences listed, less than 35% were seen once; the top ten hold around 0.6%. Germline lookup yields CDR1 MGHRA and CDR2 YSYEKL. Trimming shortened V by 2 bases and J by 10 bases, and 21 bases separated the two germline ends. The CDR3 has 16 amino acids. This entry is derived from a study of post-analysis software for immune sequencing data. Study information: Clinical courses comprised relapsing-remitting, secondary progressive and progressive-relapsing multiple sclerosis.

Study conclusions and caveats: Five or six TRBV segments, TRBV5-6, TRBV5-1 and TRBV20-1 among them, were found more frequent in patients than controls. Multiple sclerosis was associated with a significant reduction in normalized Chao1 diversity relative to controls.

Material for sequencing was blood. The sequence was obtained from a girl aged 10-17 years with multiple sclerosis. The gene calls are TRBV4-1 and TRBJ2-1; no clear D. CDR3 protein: CASSQPTTDLTREQFF. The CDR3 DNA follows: TGCGCCAGCAGCCAACCAACGACGGACCTTACAAGGGAGCAGTTCTTC.